The 9 T cell receptor beta chains below were found in one sample sequenced in a study of control samples from healthy donors and cancer patients. Sequencing was performed with immunoSEQ multiplex PCR; in TCRdb, only in-frame clones are kept and a portion is missing. The table shows about 120,000 clones, with 89% occurring only once. Sequenced input: blood. The receptors originated from a man in his fifties in good health.

The count of this clone is one. The CDR3, as DNA: TGTGCCTGGTCCGGACATTCAACAACTGAAGCTTTCTTT. Its protein is CAWSGHSTTEAFF. The genes are TRBV30 and TRBJ1-1; perhaps TRBD1 as D (5 bases). The CDR3 has 13 residues. V dropped 5 bases and J dropped 5 bases, with 15 bases sitting between them. From germline, CDR1 is GTSNPN and CDR2 SVGIG (reference sequence). The variable domain in full, with the rest retrieved from reference TRBV30 and TRBJ1-1, is SQTIHQWPATLVQPVGSPLSLECTVEGTSNPNLYWYRQAAGRGLQLLFYSVGIGQISSEVPQNLSASRPQDRQFILSSKKLLLSDSGFYLCAWSGHSTTEAFFGQGTRLTVV.

DNA of the CDR3: TGTGCCAGCAGTAACCCCACCGGGACTAGCGCGCAAGAGACCCAGTACTTC. Residues: CASSNPTGTSAQETQYF. V is TRBV27 and J is TRBJ2-5, with 10 bases lining up with TRBD2. V lost 5 bases and J lost 2; bases outside the gene matches: 11. This CDR3 contains 17 residues. CDR1 and CDR2 (germline): MNHEY, SMNVEV (reference sequence).

The chain combines TRBV9 with TRBJ2-5, with D unresolved. This CDR3 is built from 12 residues. Trimming stripped 3 bases from V and 7 bases from J, with 10 bases between. Germline assignment: CDR1 SGDLS and CDR2 YYNGEE. The CDR3 spells CASSAPVGTQYF. The CDR3 DNA follows: TGTGCCAGCAGCGCGCCGGTAGGGACCCAGTACTTC.

The chain links TRBV6-5 to TRBJ1-1; a weak D match, TRBD1 (5 bases). Germline loops: CDR1 MNHEY, CDR2 SVGAGI. The V end lost 2 bases, the J end lost 4 bases, and 14 bases lay between the germline ends. This CDR3 has 15 amino acids. The CDR3 nucleotides are TGTGCCAGCAGTTACCTGCAGGGAGGGGTCACTGAAGCTTTCTTT. Amino acid sequence: CASSYLQGGVTEAFF.

V is TRBV11-2 and J is TRBJ2-2, with 7 bases fitting TRBD1. V dropped 4 bases and J dropped 0; count of bases not matched to a gene: 5. CDR3 length: 16 residues. Germline V CDR1 and CDR2: SGHAT, FQNNGV. The CDR3 sequence is CASSSPGQSNTGELFF. Here the CDR3 DNA reads TGTGCCAGCAGCTCCCCGGGACAGTCGAACACCGGGGAGCTGTTTTTT.

The V call is TRBV7-2, the J call TRBJ1-6; perhaps TRBD1 as D (5 bases). Between the trimmed V and J ends, which lost 4 bases and 1 base, there was a span of 11 bases. Germline assignment: CDR1 SGHTA and CDR2 FQGNSA. This CDR3 region has 16 residues. Written as DNA, the CDR3 is TGTGCCAGCAGCTACGGAGGGGCTTCCTATAATTCACCCCTCCACTTT. Its translation: CASSYGGASYNSPLHF.

J is TRBJ1-1 and V is TRBV19; D unclear. The CDR3 extends over 13 amino acids. The germline V gene encodes CDR1 LNHDA and CDR2 SQIVND (reference sequence). Trimming cost V 6 bases and J 10 bases, with 18 bases left between them. The CDR3 spells CASSGFRRVGAFF. The CDR3 DNA reads as TGTGCCAGTAGCGGCTTCAGGCGGGTCGGAGCTTTCTTT.

This clone was observed a few times. The rearrangement uses TRBV7-2 and TRBJ2-7; unclear D gene. Per germline, CDR1 SGHTA and CDR2 FQGNSA. V shed 1 base and J shed 2 bases, with 6 bases lying between them. The CDR3 extends over 13 amino acids. The CDR3 protein is CASSLVAAYEQYF. For the CDR3, the DNA is TGTGCCAGCAGCTTAGTGGCAGCCTACGAGCAGTACTTC.

This clone was observed a single time. In DNA form, the CDR3 reads TGTGCCAGCAGCTTGTATGGACAGATTAATTCACCCCTCCACTTT. This codes for CASSLYGQINSPLHF. The chain combines TRBV5-5 with TRBJ1-6, with D perhaps TRBD1 (6 bases). Germline CDR1 and CDR2: SGHKS and YYEKEE (reference sequence). Trimming shortened V by 1 base and J by 6 bases, and 11 bases separated the two germline ends. The CDR3 length is 15 residues.